This TCR beta chain derives from a study of PD-L1 blockade in urothelial cancer. The assay was immunoSEQ multiplex PCR, and TCRdb's table has in-frame clones only and misses some. The sample includes 100,000 to 150,000 clones, about 82% of them seen just once. This CDR3 spans 15 amino acids. V lost 5 bases to trimming and J lost 4 bases; unmatched junction nucleotides: 10. CDR1 is MNHEY, CDR2 SMNVEV, per germline (reference sequence). On this clone itself: Its cognate antigen is unknown.

Described time point: peripheral blood 6 weeks after treatment start. Study conclusions and caveats: Lower than median blood TCR clonality before treatment predicted better survival.

This specimen consisted of PBMCs, obtained around atezolizumab (anti-PD-L1) treatment. The chain combines TRBV27 with TRBJ2-7; 8 bases line up with TRBD2. This receptor was obtained from a man in his forties or fifties with urothelial cancer. The CDR3, as DNA: TGTGCCAGCAGTCCCCGGGGCGGGGGGCCATACGAGCAGTACTTC. Translated, it gives CASSPRGGGPYEQYF.